The 25 T cell receptor beta chains listed next were all sequenced from one sample in a study of CD8 T cells in Susac syndrome. RNA amounts of about 0.5 to 1 ug underwent reverse transcription with random hexamers. TCRdb passed the immunoSEQ multiplex PCR reads through MiXCR, listing each CDR3 protein once. The data show roughly 120,000 distinct CDR3 sequences, 94% seen once. The sequencing input was CD4+ T cells from PBMCs. The source is a human donor in good health.

The chain couples TRBV9 to TRBJ2-1, with TRBD2 matching over 13 bases. V lost 0 bases to trimming and J lost 4 bases; unmatched junction nucleotides: 4. This CDR3 has 17 amino acids. Germline V gene sequence: CDR1 SGDLS, CDR2 YYNGEE. The CDR3 loop reads CASSVGTSGRVYNEQFF. The CDR3, as DNA: TGTGCCAGCAGCGTAGGGACTAGCGGGAGAGTATACAATGAGCAGTTCTTC.

This clonotype has a single count. The genes are TRBV6-5 and TRBJ2-7, with 7 bases fitting TRBD2. The CDR3 sequence is 17 residues long. With 2 bases clipped from V and 5 bases from J, the junction kept 15 bases outside the gene matches. The V gene's germline CDR1 is MNHEY and CDR2 SVGAGI. The CDR3 here is CASSYGLEGGPPDEQYF. The CDR3 region has the DNA TGTGCCAGCAGTTACGGGTTGGAGGGAGGGCCACCGGACGAGCAGTACTTC.

The rearrangement uses TRBV20-1 and TRBJ2-2, with TRBD1 as a possible D gene (5 bases). CDR1 is DFQATT, CDR2 SNEGSKA, per germline (reference sequence). The V and J ends lost 4 bases and 1 base respectively, with 7 bases between them. The CDR3 has 13 amino acids. CDR3 residues: CSAMGRNTGELFF. The CDR3 DNA reads as TGCAGTGCTATGGGGCGGAACACCGGGGAGCTGTTTTTT.

The chain carries TRBV6-5 and TRBJ2-1; 11 bases map to TRBD2. Germline V gene sequence: CDR1 MNHEY, CDR2 SVGAGI. The CDR3 spans 15 residues. V gave up 6 bases and J gave up 6 bases; unmatched junction bases: 7. The CDR3 spells CASSLLAGDLNEQFF. Written as DNA, the CDR3 is TGTGCCAGCAGCCTACTAGCGGGAGACCTCAATGAGCAGTTCTTC.

The rearrangement uses TRBV6-2 or TRBV6-3 and TRBJ2-7; D perhaps matches TRBD2 (5 bases). The germline V gene has CDR1 MNHEY and CDR2 SVGEGT. CDR3 length equals 14 residues. Trimming took off 6 bases at V and 2 bases at J, with 14 bases between the two ends. CDR3 nucleotide sequence: TGTGCCAGCAGATCCTCTAGCCACACCTACGAGCAGTACTTC. Its translation is CASRSSSHTYEQYF.

The chain combines TRBV12-3 or TRBV12-4 with TRBJ1-3, with a weak D call TRBD1 (5 bases). The CDR3 loop spans 14 amino acids. Trimming took 5 bases from V and 9 from J, leaving 17 bases between them. CDR3 DNA sequence: TGTGCCAGCAGTCCCGAAGAGGGAGGGACCACCATATATTTT. Translating it yields CASSPEEGGTTIYF.

The chain recombines TRBV2 with TRBJ2-1; the match to TRBD2 covers 13 bases. The CDR3 sequence is 15 residues long. Germline CDR1 is SNHLY and CDR2 is FYNNEI. The ends lost 8 bases at V and 7 bases at J; junction bases unmatched: 8. CDR3 region: CASLRTSGSRNEQFF. The CDR3, as DNA: TGTGCCAGCTTGAGGACTAGCGGGAGCCGGAATGAGCAGTTCTTC.

The CDR3 sequence: CASRDKGTGGDTEAFF. In nucleotides, the CDR3 is TGTGCCAGCAGAGATAAGGGGACAGGTGGTGACACTGAAGCTTTCTTT. V gene TRBV3-1 combines with J gene TRBJ1-1; 8 bases line up with TRBD1. Losses at the gene ends were 6 bases for V and 3 bases for J; bases not matched to a gene: 12. The germline V gene encodes CDR1 LGHDT and CDR2 YNNKEL (reference sequence). The CDR3 has 16 amino acids.

V gene TRBV12-5 combines with J gene TRBJ2-6, with D uncertain. This CDR3 has 17 amino acids. Per germline, CDR1 LGHNT and CDR2 FRNRAP. The ends were cut back, 2 bases at V and 0 bases at J, with 11 bases in the middle. The CDR3 DNA follows: TGTGCTAGTGGTTTGTCACAGATAATCTCTGGGGCCAACGTCCTGACTTTC. Protein sequence: CASGLSQIISGANVLTF.

This sequence joins TRBV6-4 and TRBJ2-2, with D possibly matching TRBD2 (6 bases). This CDR3 is 16 amino acids long. V lost 3 bases and J lost 4, with 15 bases in between. Germline V gene lookup returns CDR1 MRHNA and CDR2 SNTAGT. For the CDR3, the DNA is TGTGCCAGCAGTGAATTTGCGGGAACGATCACCGGGGAGCTGTTTTTT. It is translated as CASSEFAGTITGELFF.

The rearrangement joins TRBV5-1 to TRBJ2-5; D is unresolved. The CDR3 is made up of 13 amino acids. Germline V gene lookup returns CDR1 SGHRS and CDR2 YFSETQ. Deletions cut 4 bases from V and 1 base from J, with 8 bases between. CDR3 coding DNA: TGCGCCAGCAGCCCCTCCCCCCAAGAGACCCAGTACTTC. Amino acid sequence: CASSPSPQETQYF.

This chain connects TRBV6-2 or TRBV6-3 to TRBJ2-3; 8 bases match TRBD1. The CDR3 has 14 residues. CDR1 is MNHEY and CDR2 is SVGEGT in the germline V gene. The V segment lost 6 bases and the J segment 7 bases; nucleotides outside the gene matches: 9. The DNA of the CDR3 is TGTGCCAGCAGGGACAGGGTCAGGTCGAATACGCAGTATTTT. Protein sequence: CASRDRVRSNTQYF.

J is TRBJ2-3 and V is TRBV6-2 or TRBV6-3, with 8 positions matching TRBD1. Unmatched junction bases numbered 2, after V lost 6 bases and J lost 9 bases. This CDR3 has 11 amino acids. From germline, CDR1 is MNHEY and CDR2 SVGEGT. The CDR3 region has the DNA TGTGCCAGCAGGGACAGGGAAACGCAGTATTTT. It translates to CASRDRETQYF.

The chain combines TRBV10-3 with TRBJ2-3, with D uncertain. This CDR3 is built from 14 residues. Germline CDR1 is ENHRY and CDR2 is SYGVKD. The V gene lost 9 bases and the J gene lost 2 bases, with 15 bases spanning the gap. CDR3 DNA: TGTGCCATAAAGCCAGGATTGCACACAGATACGCAGTATTTT. Encoded protein: CAIKPGLHTDTQYF.

This chain links TRBV6-1 with TRBJ2-3, with TRBD2 identical over 12 bases. CDR1 and CDR2 (germline): MNHNS, SASEGT. The junction had 15 bases not matched to a gene; V was cut back by 9 bases and J by 5 bases. CDR3 length: 17 residues. The CDR3 loop reads CASTWGASGRAKDTQYF. CDR3 bases: TGTGCCAGTACCTGGGGGGCTAGCGGGAGGGCCAAAGATACGCAGTATTTT.

The rearrangement uses TRBV20-1 and TRBJ2-2, with 7 bases that match TRBD2. Germline CDR1 is DFQATT and CDR2 is SNEGSKA (reference sequence). The CDR3 extends over 13 amino acids. The ends lost 7 bases at V and 4 bases at J; junction bases unmatched: 6. The chain's CDR3 is CSVTSTGTGELFF. CDR3 in DNA: TGCAGTGTGACTAGCACGGGCACCGGGGAGCTGTTTTTT.

The chain joins TRBV7-9 to TRBJ2-1; 11 bases map to TRBD2. This CDR3 is 13 amino acids long. Germline V gene data show CDR1 as SEHNR and CDR2 as FQNEAQ (reference sequence). J was trimmed by 8 bases and V by 8 bases; bases with no gene match: 5. The CDR3 nucleotides are TGTGCCAGCCGAACTAGCGGGAGTGATGAGCAGTTCTTC. This sequence encodes CASRTSGSDEQFF.

The chain uses TRBV7-2 and TRBJ2-5; 13 bases map to TRBD2. V dropped 5 bases and J dropped 5; count of bases not matched to a gene: 11. The length of the CDR3 is 17 residues. Per the germline V gene, CDR1 is SGHTA and CDR2 is FQGNSA. The chain's CDR3 is CASSRGRTSGGRETQYF. The CDR3 nucleotides are TGTGCCAGCAGCCGGGGGAGGACTAGCGGGGGTAGGGAGACCCAGTACTTC.

V and J are TRBV28 and TRBJ1-1; no definite D call. Germline V gene sequence: CDR1 MDHEN, CDR2 SYDVKM. This CDR3 comprises 15 residues. V shed 2 bases and J shed 1 base, with 11 bases lying between them. CDR3 loop: CASSLRISENTEAFF. The CDR3 DNA follows: TGTGCCAGCAGTTTAAGGATCTCAGAGAACACTGAAGCTTTCTTT.

The V gene is TRBV12-3 or TRBV12-4, the J gene TRBJ1-2; D perhaps matches TRBD1 (6 bases). With 2 bases removed from V and 5 bases from J, the gap between germline ends came to 12 bases. The CDR3 has 14 amino acids. In DNA, the CDR3 is TGTGCCAGCAGTTTATTACAGGGAAATTATGGCTACACCTTC. Translating gives CASSLLQGNYGYTF.

J is TRBJ2-7 and V is TRBV6-2 or TRBV6-3, with D tentatively TRBD2 (5 bases). CDR3 length: 15 residues. V lost 6 bases and J lost 6, with 21 bases in between. CDR1 is MNHEY, CDR2 SVGEGT, per germline. In DNA form, the CDR3 reads TGTGCCAGCAGGGTAAGCGGATACCTTTTTTCCGAGCAGTACTTC. Amino acid sequence: CASRVSGYLFSEQYF.

Written as DNA, the CDR3 is TGTGCCAGCAGCCTGGGCGGACAGGGGTCCTACGAGCAGTACTTC. Translating it yields CASSLGGQGSYEQYF. The V gene is TRBV5-4, the J gene TRBJ2-7, with 9 bases matching TRBD1. This CDR3 comprises 15 residues. The ends lost 4 bases at V and 1 base at J; junction bases unmatched: 6. Germline values: CDR1 SGHNT, CDR2 YYREEE (reference sequence).

The rearrangement joins TRBV27 to TRBJ2-1; no definite D call. The length of the CDR3 is 13 residues. Germline CDR1 MNHEY, CDR2 SMNVEV (reference sequence). Trimming removed 7 bases from V and 6 bases from J, with 13 bases in between. The CDR3 DNA follows: TGTGCCAGCACTCCCGTCGTCGGCAATGAGCAGTTCTTC. Its translation is CASTPVVGNEQFF.

Only one count was recorded for this clonotype. The rearrangement joins TRBV29-1 to TRBJ2-1; possible D gene TRBD2, 6 bases. From germline, CDR1 is SQVTM and CDR2 ANQGSEA. The CDR3 length is 13 residues. With 7 bases removed from V and 4 bases from J, the gap between germline ends came to 14 bases. The CDR3 reads CSARGGLYNEQFF. CDR3 nucleotides: TGCAGCGCTCGGGGAGGCTTATACAATGAGCAGTTCTTC.

The rearrangement joins TRBV6-1 to TRBJ2-7; 14 bases map to TRBD2. Per the germline V gene, CDR1 is MNHNS and CDR2 is SASEGT. V lost 6 bases, J lost 0 bases, and 4 bases stayed unmatched. CDR3 length: 16 residues. CDR3 coding DNA: TGTGCCAGCAGGGGACTAGCGGGAGCCACCTCCTACGAGCAGTACTTC. This gives the protein CASRGLAGATSYEQYF.